The 13 T cell receptor beta chains listed next were all sequenced from one sample in a study of T cell responses to AZD1222 COVID-19 vaccine. Here immunoSEQ multiplex PCR was the method, and the copy in TCRdb shows in-frame clones only, minus some. The table includes 90,000 to 130,000 clones, around 90% detected once. The sample in question was peripheral blood, obtained 28 days after the second AZD1222 dose. All receptors come from an adult who received the AZD1222 COVID-19 vaccine.

The V gene is TRBV11-2, the J gene TRBJ2-1; D gene ambiguous. CDR3 length: 13 amino acids. Per germline, CDR1 SGHAT and CDR2 FQNNGV. V gave up 1 base and J gave up 4 bases, with 5 bases separating them. CDR3 residues: CASSLARYNEQFF. The DNA for the CDR3 is TGTGCCAGCAGCTTAGCCCGGTACAATGAGCAGTTCTTC.

This clone was observed a handful of times. The V and J genes are TRBV12-3 or TRBV12-4 and TRBJ2-2; D is unclear. This CDR3 spans 12 amino acids. The V end was cut by 9 bases, the J end by 3 bases, with 8 bases between. For the CDR3, the DNA is TGTGCCAGTCGACCGGACACCGGGGAGCTGTTTTTT. It is translated as CASRPDTGELFF.

V is TRBV5-1 and J is TRBJ1-2, with D perhaps matching TRBD1 (6 bases). This CDR3 is built from 14 residues. V was trimmed by 3 bases and J by 4 bases, leaving 13 bases between them. Per germline, CDR1 SGHRS and CDR2 YFSETQ. The CDR3, as DNA: TGCGCCAGCAGCTCCGGACAGTCTACCTATGGCTACACCTTC. Translated, it gives CASSSGQSTYGYTF.

This chain links TRBV19 with TRBJ2-1; 9 bases match TRBD2. The CDR3 runs to 15 residues. The trim removed 8 bases at V and 0 bases at J, leaving 5 bases unmatched. Germline V gives CDR1 LNHDA, CDR2 SQIVND (reference sequence). Here the CDR3 reads CASSGSGSSYNEQFF. For the CDR3, the DNA is TGTGCCAGTTCGGGTAGCGGGAGCTCCTACAATGAGCAGTTCTTC.

The genes are TRBV6-5 and TRBJ1-1; D is undetermined. The germline gives CDR1 MNHEY, CDR2 SVGAGI. V was pared by 6 bases and J by 9 bases, with 17 bases between. The CDR3 runs to 13 residues. DNA of the CDR3: TGTGCCAGCAGAGGGCGGGAGAGTGGCCAAGCTTTCTTT. Translating gives CASRGRESGQAFF.

This clone was observed a handful of times. This chain uses TRBV5-1 with TRBJ1-2; D is undetermined. Trimming stripped 0 bases from V and 3 bases from J, with 9 bases between. Germline V gene data show CDR1 as SGHRS and CDR2 as YFSETQ. This CDR3 comprises 14 residues. The CDR3 DNA reads TGCGCCAGCAGCTTGGAGTGGGGAGACTATGGCTACACCTTC. It yields the protein CASSLEWGDYGYTF. Based on the CDR3 plus reference TRBV5-1 and TRBJ1-2, the full variable domain is KAGVTQTPRYLIKTRGQQVTLSCSPISGHRSVSWYQQTPGQGLQFLFEYFSETQRNKGNFPGRFSGRQFSNSRSEMNVSTLELGDSALYLCASSLEWGDYGYTFGSGTRLTVV.

V usage is TRBV12-5 and J usage is TRBJ1-1; D unresolved. V was shortened by 3 bases and J by 1 base, with 9 bases between the two germline ends. There are 14 residues in the CDR3. Germline V lookup: CDR1 LGHNT, CDR2 FRNRAP. The CDR3 region is CASGFPMTNTEAFF. The DNA of the CDR3 is TGTGCTAGTGGTTTCCCCATGACGAACACTGAAGCTTTCTTT.

The chain is built from TRBV18 and TRBJ2-7; either TRBD1 or TRBD2 may fit D (5 bases each). The CDR3 has 14 residues. Deletions cut 5 bases from V and 0 bases from J, with 11 bases between. The germline gives CDR1 KGHSH, CDR2 LQKENI. The CDR3 DNA sequence: TGTGCCAGCTCAGGGGGTTGGAGCTCCTACGAGCAGTACTTC. This gives the protein CASSGGWSSYEQYF.

This clone was recorded a few times. The chain links TRBV30 to TRBJ1-5; the D gene is possibly TRBD1 (6 bases). Trimming pared 0 bases from V and 4 bases from J, leaving 7 bases between. From germline, CDR1 is GTSNPN and CDR2 SVGIG (reference sequence). The CDR3 has 13 residues. The CDR3 bases are TGTGCCTGGAGTGTCACAGGGAATCAGCCCCAGCATTTT. It yields the protein CAWSVTGNQPQHF.

The chain employs TRBV27 and TRBJ1-4; the D gene is possibly TRBD1 (6 bases). The germline CDR1 and CDR2 sequences are MNHEY and SMNVEV (reference sequence). This CDR3 comprises 13 residues. Trimming left V 10 bases short and J 8 bases short, with 17 bases between. CDR3 DNA: TGTGCCACAGGCAGGGGTAGGAAGGAAAAACTGTTTTTT. Translated, it gives CATGRGRKEKLFF.

The rearrangement uses TRBV5-6 and TRBJ1-6; D is unresolved. CDR3 length: 15 residues. Trimming left V 1 base short and J 3 bases short, with 8 bases between. In germline, CDR1 is SGHDT, CDR2 YYEEEE. The CDR3 sequence is CASSLYGHYNSPLHF. The CDR3 DNA follows: TGTGCCAGCAGCTTGTACGGCCACTATAATTCACCCCTCCACTTT.

The gene calls are TRBV4-1 and TRBJ2-7, with 11 bases matching TRBD2. V lost 4 bases and J lost 3; bases outside the gene matches: 5. CDR1 MGHRA and CDR2 YSYEKL come from the germline V gene. CDR3 length equals 15 residues. The CDR3: CASSRLAGGYYEQYF. The CDR3 coding sequence is TGCGCCAGCAGCCGCTTAGCGGGAGGGTACTACGAGCAGTACTTC.

This clone appeared a few times. For the CDR3, the DNA is TGTGCCAGCAGCTTTCAGTACAGACTGAACACTGAAGCTTTCTTT. Encoded protein: CASSFQYRLNTEAFF. V usage is TRBV5-4 and J usage is TRBJ1-1; D is unclear. This CDR3 comprises 15 residues. The V gene's germline CDR1 is SGHNT and CDR2 YYREEE (reference sequence). V was shortened by 2 bases and J by 0 bases, with 11 bases between the two germline ends. The full variable domain, in which reference TRBV5-4 and TRBJ1-1 provide the parts outside the CDR3, is ETGVTQSPTHLIKTRGQQVTLRCSSQSGHNTVSWYQQALGQGPQFIFQYYREEENGRGNFPPRFSGLQFPNYSSELNVNALELDDSALYLCASSFQYRLNTEAFFGQGTRLTVV.